The 19 T cell receptor beta chains given below trace back to one sample, sequenced in a study of OX40 agonist ivuxolimab in advanced cancers. Using immunoSEQ multiplex PCR, the repertoire was profiled, and TCRdb retains in-frame clones only, with some absent. The sample comprises about 110,000 clones, under 95% of which are singletons, and around 0.61% rests with the top ten. The sequencing used CD4+ or CD8+ T cells sorted from blood, collected in a trial of the OX40 agonist ivuxolimab. Source of these receptors: an adult with an advanced solid tumor such as melanoma, head and neck, liver or kidney cancer.

The V call is TRBV30, the J call TRBJ1-3; D is undetermined. Trimming shortened V by 2 bases and J by 0 bases, and 8 bases separated the two germline ends. Germline V gene sequence: CDR1 GTSNPN, CDR2 SVGIG (reference sequence). The CDR3 is 14 amino acids. The CDR3 here is CAWSPISSGNTIYF. CDR3 coding DNA: TGTGCCTGGAGTCCGATAAGCTCTGGAAACACCATATATTTT.

This clone was detected only once. The chain links TRBV27 to TRBJ2-7, with TRBD1 matching over 7 bases. This CDR3 contains 13 residues. Trimming at V came to 10 bases and at J to 4 bases, leaving 10 bases not matched to a gene. Germline CDR1 MNHEY, CDR2 SMNVEV (reference sequence). This CDR3 reads CANRTGLDYEQYF. In nucleotides, the CDR3 is TGTGCCAACCGGACAGGATTAGATTACGAGCAGTACTTC.

This chain uses TRBV6-4 with TRBJ2-5, with 9 bases aligning to TRBD2. Germline CDR1 MRHNA, CDR2 SNTAGT. The ends lost 3 bases at V and 5 bases at J; junction bases unmatched: 1. CDR3 length equals 13 residues. The CDR3 protein is CASSETSGETQYF. CDR3 bases: TGTGCCAGCAGTGAGACTAGCGGCGAGACCCAGTACTTC.

The chain couples TRBV9 to TRBJ2-2; 7 bases are a match to TRBD1. The CDR3 contains 15 residues. Germline CDR1 is SGDLS and CDR2 is YYNGEE. Trimming removed 3 bases from V and 7 bases from J; junction bases left unmatched: 9. The CDR3 DNA reads as TGTGCCAGCAGCGCACAGGGGTTAGGGAACGGGGAGCTGTTTTTT. Its translation is CASSAQGLGNGELFF.

The chain has TRBV19 and TRBJ2-1; 7 nucleotides align to TRBD2. The CDR3 has 17 amino acids. Germline CDR1 reads LNHDA; CDR2 reads SQIVND (reference sequence). V dropped 4 bases and J dropped 5; count of bases not matched to a gene: 14. The CDR3: CASSNLLSGNANNEQFF. CDR3 sequence (DNA): TGTGCCAGTAGTAACCTCCTAAGCGGGAACGCGAACAATGAGCAGTTCTTC.

This clone has just one count. The rearrangement uses TRBV7-9 and TRBJ2-3; either TRBD1 or TRBD2 may fit D (5 bases each). Trimming took 0 bases from V and 0 from J, leaving 7 bases between them. The CDR3 sequence is 15 residues long. Germline V lookup: CDR1 SEHNR, CDR2 FQNEAQ (reference sequence). DNA for the CDR3: TGTGCCAGCAGCTTAGCGGGACCTAGCACAGATACGCAGTATTTT. Its protein is CASSLAGPSTDTQYF.

V usage is TRBV21-1 and J usage is TRBJ2-7; the listed D gene, TRBD1, was not tested against the DNA. TRBV21-1 is labeled a pseudogene. The CDR3 has 13 residues. CDR3 region: CASSKRGQNEQYF. The CDR3 coding sequence is TGTGCCAGCAGCAAAAGGGGACAGAACGAGCAGTACTTC.

The rearrangement uses TRBV6-1 and TRBJ2-1, with D perhaps matching TRBD2 (6 bases). The CDR3 length is 13 residues. Trimming shortened V by 6 bases and J by 2 bases, and 8 bases separated the two germline ends. The germline CDR1 and CDR2 sequences are MNHNS and SASEGT. CDR3 in DNA: TGTGCCAGCAGCGGAGGGGCCTACAATGAGCAGTTCTTC. It is translated as CASSGGAYNEQFF.

This chain uses TRBV27 with TRBJ2-1; 14 nucleotides agree with TRBD2. Unmatched junction bases numbered 11, after V lost 6 bases and J lost 4 bases. Germline values: CDR1 MNHEY, CDR2 SMNVEV (reference sequence). This CDR3 is built from 18 residues. The CDR3 loop is CASRSRGTSGRRYNEQFF. The CDR3 nucleotides read TGTGCCAGCAGATCCAGGGGGACTAGCGGGAGAAGGTACAATGAGCAGTTCTTC.

J is TRBJ2-5 and V is TRBV19; possibly TRBD1 for D (5 bases). V lost 4 bases to trimming and J lost 5 bases, with 14 bases between them. Germline V CDR1 and CDR2: LNHDA, SQIVND (reference sequence). CDR3 length: 14 residues. The CDR3 spells CASSTNTGSETQYF. The CDR3 DNA reads TGTGCCAGTAGTACAAATACAGGATCCGAGACCCAGTACTTC.

The V call is TRBV18, the J call TRBJ2-5; D uncertain. CDR3 length: 14 residues. V dropped 3 bases and J dropped 11 bases, with 19 bases sitting between them. The V gene's germline CDR1 is KGHSH and CDR2 LQKENI. CDR3 loop: CASSPRTPDQWQYF. The CDR3 DNA sequence: TGTGCCAGCTCACCGAGGACCCCGGACCAGTGGCAGTACTTC.

The chain carries TRBV2 and TRBJ2-2; D remains ambiguous. V lost 4 bases, J lost 5 bases, and 11 bases lay in between. The CDR3 extends over 14 amino acids. Looked up from germline, CDR1 is SNHLY and CDR2 is FYNNEI. The DNA of the CDR3 is TGTGCCAGCAGTGCTGGACGAAAGACCGGGGAGCTGTTTTTT. It specifies CASSAGRKTGELFF.

V is TRBV5-6 and J is TRBJ2-2; a weak D match, TRBD1 (6 bases). Trimming took off 0 bases at V and 7 bases at J, with 10 bases between the two ends. This CDR3 has 14 residues. CDR1 SGHDT and CDR2 YYEEEE come from the germline V gene. CDR3 coding DNA: TGTGCCAGCAGCTTGGGGGGGCCGAGCGGGGAGCTGTTTTTT. Residues: CASSLGGPSGELFF. Drawing the rest from reference TRBV5-6 and TRBJ2-2, the complete variable domain is DAGVTQSPTHLIKTRGQQVTLRCSPKSGHDTVSWYQQALGQGPQFIFQYYEEEERQRGNFPDRFSGHQFPNYSSELNVNALLLGDSALYLCASSLGGPSGELFFGEGSRLTVL.

This clone showed up just a few times. The chain has TRBV7-9 and TRBJ1-1; the match to TRBD1 covers 8 bases. The CDR3 has 14 amino acids. V shed 6 bases and J 2 bases; nucleotides not matched to a gene: 5. Germline V gives CDR1 SEHNR, CDR2 FQNEAQ (reference sequence). CDR3 amino acids: CASRPDRGNTEAFF. CDR3 DNA sequence: TGTGCCAGCAGACCTGACAGGGGAAACACTGAAGCTTTCTTT.

This sequence joins TRBV6-1 and TRBJ2-1, with a weak D call TRBD2 (6 bases). The ends were cut back, 6 bases at V and 0 bases at J, with 12 bases in the middle. This CDR3 comprises 15 residues. CDR1 is MNHNS and CDR2 is SASEGT in the germline V gene. The CDR3 DNA reads as TGTGCCAGCAGCCCCGGAGGGAGCTCCTACAATGAGCAGTTCTTC. It specifies CASSPGGSSYNEQFF.

This chain links TRBV7-9 with TRBJ2-3; D gene unclear. Germline loops: CDR1 SEHNR, CDR2 FQNEAQ (reference sequence). This CDR3 region has 15 residues. V gave up 6 bases and J gave up 1 base, with 14 bases separating them. The CDR3 DNA sequence: TGTGCCAGCAGGGCCCGCGGCCAACGCACAGATACGCAGTATTTT. This encodes CASRARGQRTDTQYF.

The chain uses TRBV9 and TRBJ1-1; TRBD1 agrees at 9 bases. Germline V gene lookup returns CDR1 SGDLS and CDR2 YYNGEE. The V gene end was trimmed by 3 bases and the J gene end by 6 bases; junction bases not matched to a gene: 6. The CDR3 spans 14 residues. Here the CDR3 reads CASSATGGMAEAFF. CDR3 coding DNA: TGTGCCAGCAGCGCCACAGGGGGCATGGCTGAAGCTTTCTTT.

The count of this clone is one. The V call is TRBV19, the J call TRBJ1-2; D is ambiguous. The CDR3 loop spans 16 amino acids. The V end lost 6 bases, the J end lost 6 bases, and 23 bases lay between the germline ends. The germline CDR1 and CDR2 sequences are LNHDA and SQIVND (reference sequence). The CDR3 coding sequence is TGTGCCAGTAGGACGATGCCTACCTTTCCGACTGATGGCTACACCTTC. As protein: CASRTMPTFPTDGYTF.

The V gene is TRBV5-1, the J gene TRBJ2-7, with a tentative D call TRBD2 (5 bases). Germline V lookup: CDR1 SGHRS, CDR2 YFSETQ. Trimming removed 4 bases from V and 6 bases from J, with 17 bases in between. This CDR3 comprises 14 residues. This CDR3 is CASSGGLIIGEQYF. CDR3 DNA: TGCGCCAGCAGCGGCGGGTTGATTATAGGCGAGCAGTACTTC. Filled out from reference TRBV5-1 and TRBJ2-7, the complete variable domain reads KAGVTQTPRYLIKTRGQQVTLSCSPISGHRSVSWYQQTPGQGLQFLFEYFSETQRNKGNFPGRFSGRQFSNSRSEMNVSTLELGDSALYLCASSGGLIIGEQYFGPGTRLTVT.